The rows below give T cell receptor beta chains drawn from one sample of a study of blood T cell repertoires in COVID-19. Data came from immunoSEQ multiplex PCR; TCRdb stores just in-frame clones and leaves some out. The sample lists 95,000 to 110,000 clones, 70% to 90% seen once, with 3% to 3.5% in the top ten. Sequencing was performed on peripheral blood. The source of these receptors is a human donor in a cohort sampled during active COVID-19. Each CDR3 is given with its conserved first and last residue. The order of the fields is CDR3 protein, CDR3 DNA, D gene, V gene, clone size, J gene. D genes are given only for firm matches. Size is stated for part of the rows, as once, few or many counts, or as a class when the clone is expanded.

CASRALTSVAEQFF	TGTGCCAGCAGGGCCCTTACTAGCGTGGCTGAGCAGTTCTTC	TRBD2	TRBV6-5	NA	TRBJ2-1
CASSLAIRTGGNEQFF	TGCGCCAGCAGCTTGGCAATCAGGACAGGTGGAAATGAGCAGTTCTTC	TRBD1	TRBV5-1	NA	TRBJ2-1
CSASRGEQYF	TGCAGTGCCTCCCGAGGGGAGCAGTACTTC	NA	TRBV20-1	NA	TRBJ2-7
CASSLRQGNTGELFF	TGTGCCAGCAGTCTCCGACAGGGTAACACCGGGGAGCTGTTTTTT	TRBD1	TRBV27	NA	TRBJ2-2
CASSQSPRQETQYF	TGTGCCAGCAGCCAATCGCCGCGGCAAGAGACCCAGTACTTC	NA	TRBV4-2	NA	TRBJ2-5
CASSPDTFRYGYTF	TGTGCCAGTAGCCCCGACACATTCCGCTATGGCTACACCTTC	NA	TRBV19	NA	TRBJ1-2
CASSLIAGGADTQYF	TGTGCCAGCAGTTTAATAGCGGGAGGCGCAGATACGCAGTATTTT	TRBD2	TRBV27	NA	TRBJ2-3
CASSEAGWGNTIYF	TGCGCCAGCAGTGAGGCAGGGTGGGGAAACACCATATATTTT	NA	TRBV10-2	NA	TRBJ1-3
CATSEQTGTIETQYF	TGTGCCACCAGTGAGCAGACCGGGACAATTGAGACCCAGTACTTC	NA	TRBV24-1	few	TRBJ2-5
CASSSRSGYMEKLFF	TGTGCCAGCAGCTCCCGGAGTGGATATATGGAAAAACTGTTTTTT	NA	TRBV7-8	NA	TRBJ1-4